This T cell receptor beta chain was observed in a study of blood T cell repertoires in COVID-19. Study context: COVID-19 samples, acute and convalescent, were from the United States, Italy and Spain.

This clone was recorded a few times. Germline V gives CDR1 SEHNR, CDR2 FQNEAQ (reference sequence). With V trimmed by 1 base and J by 6 bases, 3 bases remained unmatched. This CDR3 has 15 residues. Methods used by the authors: Reference gene primer amplification gave estimated nucleated cell counts. Generated by immunoSEQ multiplex PCR, the TCRdb table keeps only in-frame clones and is missing some. For V, J and clone size, that table is used; D and trimming come from the DNA. The table lists roughly 32,000 clones, about 89% of them singletons, with approximately 9.8% in the top ten. This receptor was identified in a human donor with active COVID-19. The donor label of this sample is uncertain. The chain recombines TRBV7-9 with TRBJ1-6; 7 nucleotides match TRBD1. The sequenced material came from peripheral blood. This CDR3 is CASSLGGTANSPLHF. The CDR3 region has the DNA TGTGCCAGCAGCTTAGGGGGGACAGCTAATTCACCCCTCCACTTT. Looking up the rest from reference TRBV7-9 and TRBJ1-6 gives the full variable domain: DTGVSQNPRHKITKRGQNVTFRCDPISEHNRLYWYRQTLGQGPEFLTYFQNEAQLEKSRLLSDRFSAERPKGSFSTLEIQRTEQGDSAMYLCASSLGGTANSPLHFGNGTRLTVT.